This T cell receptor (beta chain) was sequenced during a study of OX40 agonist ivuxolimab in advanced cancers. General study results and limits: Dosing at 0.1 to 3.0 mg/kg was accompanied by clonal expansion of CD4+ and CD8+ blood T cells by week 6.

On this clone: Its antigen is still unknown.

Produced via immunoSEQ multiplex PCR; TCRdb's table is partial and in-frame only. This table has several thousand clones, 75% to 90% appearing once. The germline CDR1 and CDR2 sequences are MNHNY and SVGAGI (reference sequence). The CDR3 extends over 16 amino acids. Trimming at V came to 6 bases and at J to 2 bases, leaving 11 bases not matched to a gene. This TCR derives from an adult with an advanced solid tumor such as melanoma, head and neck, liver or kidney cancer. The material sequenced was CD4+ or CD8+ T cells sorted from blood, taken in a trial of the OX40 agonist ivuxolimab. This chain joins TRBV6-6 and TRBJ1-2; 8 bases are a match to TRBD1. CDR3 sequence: CASSPDRAGLNYGYTF. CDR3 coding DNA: TGTGCCAGCAGCCCGGACAGGGCGGGTCTAAACTATGGCTACACCTTC.